Listed below are T cell receptor beta chains from one sample, sequenced in a study of regulatory T cells in long-lasting Graves disease. TCRdb reanalysed the multiplex PCR reads using MiXCR and keeps one entry per CDR3 protein. The table shows 450,000 to 600,000 distinct CDR3 sequences, with approximately 13% occurring only once. This sample also appeared in a second study, on T cells in Graves' hyperthyroidism and ophthalmopathy.

This specimen was peripheral blood mononuclear cells (PBMCs), taken at new diagnosis, from a patient treated with antithyroid drugs. These receptors came from a man aged 25-45 years with Graves disease. Both conserved end residues are part of each CDR3.

V gene | CDR3 protein
TRBV3-1 | CASSQGLAGANEQFF
TRBV12-3/TRBV12-4 | CASSSQAGLAGGPLDEQFF
TRBV11-2 | CASTHYTEAFF
TRBV4-1 | CASSQGGTTIYF
TRBV18 | CASSASGSRDTQYF
TRBV20-1 | CSASRQTWGETQYF
TRBV4-1 | CASSQADRGSEKLFF
TRBV6-1 | CASSEAGTNIQYF
TRBV30 | CAWSVGTYEQYF
TRBV20-1 | CSARGEGNLNEQFF
TRBV15 | CATSTGQGAYEQYF
TRBV6-1 | CASSLGGSLHF
TRBV24-1 | CATSDSTVRGTDTQYF
TRBV20-1 | CSAPLAGNTEAFF
TRBV10-2 | CASSDPQGLETQYF
TRBV30 | CAWGPGTSVYEQYF
TRBV5-1 | CASSGTGFSGNGYTF
TRBV5-4 | CASSSGWDRAYEQYF
TRBV7-8 | CASSPLRRAPDEKLFF
TRBV11-2 | CASSLVGGLAKNIQYF
TRBV12-3/TRBV12-4 | CASSLRGVGTEAFF
TRBV7-9 | CASSQVSTSGSKEAYEQYF
TRBV28 | CASKPDTITDTQYF
TRBV30 | CAWSVLANEQFF
TRBV20-1 | CSARPRTSGIYNEQFF
TRBV15 | CATSRTPGLAGRAGELFF
TRBV7-2 | CASSLGARGDYGYTF
TRBV29-1 | CSVDDTYEQYF
TRBV30 | CAWRGGRRTEAFF
TRBV12-3/TRBV12-4 | CASSPLRHNEQFF
TRBV30 | CAWVGQGLVSPLHF
TRBV6-2/TRBV6-3 | CASSELLFMNTEAFF
TRBV28 | CASIGDTEAFF
TRBV28 | CASSFGRQGSNQPQHF
TRBV9 | CASSVDGQGGQETQYF
TRBV7-2 | CASSLVSGISTDTQYF
TRBV20-1 | CSARGGLAGWGAAPSYEQYF
TRBV6-2/TRBV6-3 | CASTGRDRGNYGYTF
TRBV6-5 | CASSYSNRGYEQYF
TRBV9 | CASSVGVVFTDTQYF
TRBV29-1 | CSAGISPSSETQYF
TRBV5-1 | CASSLEWGADTQYF
TRBV20-1 | CSAQSRPTYNEQFF
TRBV11-2 | CASSLMGQGTDTQYF
TRBV9 | CASSAGRRSYFQETQYF
TRBV25-1 | CASSESPSGTRETQYF
TRBV29-1 | CSVEGRPYEQYF
TRBV2 | CASSEGTSGRVANTGELFF
TRBV5-1 | CASSLLTDLNSPLHF
TRBV2 | CASSGGRDRAHEQYF
TRBV29-1 | CSGTGTSYEQYF
TRBV29-1 | CSVIRAGYGYTF
TRBV2 | CASRQDESFQLAKNIQYF
TRBV7-2 | CASSLWFGETQYF
TRBV20-1 | CSARTLAGGTDNEQFF
TRBV12-3/TRBV12-4 | CASSFSMRGANVLTF
TRBV12-3/TRBV12-4 | CASSLLDFRAYNEQFF